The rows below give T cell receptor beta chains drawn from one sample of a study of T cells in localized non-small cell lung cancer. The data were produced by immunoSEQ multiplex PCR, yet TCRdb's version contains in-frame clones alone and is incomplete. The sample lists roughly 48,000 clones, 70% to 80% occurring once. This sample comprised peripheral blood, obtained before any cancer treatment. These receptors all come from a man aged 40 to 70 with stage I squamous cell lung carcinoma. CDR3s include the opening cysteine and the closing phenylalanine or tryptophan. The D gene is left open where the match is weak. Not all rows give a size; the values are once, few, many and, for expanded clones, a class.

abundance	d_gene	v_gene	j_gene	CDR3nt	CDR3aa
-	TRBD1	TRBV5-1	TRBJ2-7	TGCGCCAGCAGCTTGGCCGTGACAGGGACCGACGAGCAGTACTTC	CASSLAVTGTDEQYF
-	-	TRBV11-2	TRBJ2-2	TGTGCCAGCAGCGGCCCGGGACAAGGCACCGGGGAGCTGTTTTTT	CASSGPGQGTGELFF
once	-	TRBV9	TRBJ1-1	TGTGCCAGCAGCCCCCAACAGGTTGAAGCTTTCTTT	CASSPQQVEAFF
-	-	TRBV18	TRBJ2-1	TGTGCCAGCTCACCAATGGATGAGCAGTTCTTC	CASSPMDEQFF
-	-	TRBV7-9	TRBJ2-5	TGTGCCAGCAGCTTCGGACAGTTACAAGAGACCCAGTACTTC	CASSFGQLQETQYF
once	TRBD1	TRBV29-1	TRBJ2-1	TGCAGCGTTGTTGGACAGGGGGCGCTTTCCCACAATGAGCAGTTCTTC	CSVVGQGALSHNEQFF
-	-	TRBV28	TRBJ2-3	TGTGCCAGCAGTTCCGCCCCCTGGCAGGCCAATACGCAGTATTTT	CASSSAPWQANTQYF
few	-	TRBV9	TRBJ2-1	TGTGCCAGCAGCGTAGTCGAGACAGCCATCAATGAGCAGTTCTTC	CASSVVETAINEQFF
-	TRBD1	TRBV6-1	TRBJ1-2	TGTGCCAGCAGTGGGGGACAGGCTGGTGGCTACACCTTC	CASSGGQAGGYTF
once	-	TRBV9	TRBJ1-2	TGTGCCAGCAGCGTAGTAACGGGTTATGGCTACACCTTC	CASSVVTGYGYTF
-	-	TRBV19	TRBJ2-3	TGTGCCAGTAGTATTGGCTTGGCAGATACGCAGTATTTT	CASSIGLADTQYF
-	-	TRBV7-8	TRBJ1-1	TGTGCCAGCAGCTTAGGCCCAGGCGCTCGGCCTGAAGCTTTCTTT	CASSLGPGARPEAFF
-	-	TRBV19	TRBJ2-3	TGTGCCACCCGCGGGACCTATATCACAGATACGCAGTATTTT	CATRGTYITDTQYF
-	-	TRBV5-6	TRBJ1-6	TGTGCCAGCAGCCGCTACGACAGGTCAGATAATTCACCCCTCCACTTT	CASSRYDRSDNSPLHF
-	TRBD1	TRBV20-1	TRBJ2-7	TGCAGTTCCGGGACAGGGCCCGAGCAGTACTTC	CSSGTGPEQYF
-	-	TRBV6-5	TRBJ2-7	TGTGCCAGCAAGAACCGAAGAGGCGAGCAGTACTTC	CASKNRRGEQYF
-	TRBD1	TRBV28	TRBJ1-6	TGTGCCAGCAGTCTCGGACAGGGTGGTAATTCACCCCTCCACTTT	CASSLGQGGNSPLHF
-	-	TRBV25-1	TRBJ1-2	TGTGCCAGCAGTTCGGGAGCTAACTATGGCTACACCTTC	CASSSGANYGYTF
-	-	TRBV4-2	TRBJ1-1	TGTGCCAGCAGCTTTCAGGGGAAGAACACTGAAGCTTTCTTT	CASSFQGKNTEAFF
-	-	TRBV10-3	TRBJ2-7	TGTGCCATCAGTGGGGACTCCTACGAGCAGTACTTC	CAISGDSYEQYF
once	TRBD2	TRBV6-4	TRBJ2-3	TGTGCCAGCAGTCGGCTAGCGGGGTCGGATACGCAGTATTTT	CASSRLAGSDTQYF
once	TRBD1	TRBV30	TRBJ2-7	TGTGCCTGGAACTCCGGGACAGGGGCCTACGAGCAGTACTTC	CAWNSGTGAYEQYF
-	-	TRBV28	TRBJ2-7	TGTGCCAGCTACCGCCCAGACAGGCCCTACGAGCAGTACTTC	CASYRPDRPYEQYF
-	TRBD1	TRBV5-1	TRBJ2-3	TGCGCCAGCAGCTTGGATGCCGGGACAGGGCTTGCAGATACGCAGTATTTT	CASSLDAGTGLADTQYF
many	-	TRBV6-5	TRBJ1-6	TGTGCCAGCAGTTCTCAGGGACACCTAAATTCACCCCTCCACTTT	CASSSQGHLNSPLHF
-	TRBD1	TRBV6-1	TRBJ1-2	TGTGCCAGCACTTCGGGGACAGCGGGGCGCGATGGCTACACCTTC	CASTSGTAGRDGYTF
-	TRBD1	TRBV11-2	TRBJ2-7	TGTGCCAGCAGCAGAGGGACAGGCTCCTACGAGCAGTACTTC	CASSRGTGSYEQYF
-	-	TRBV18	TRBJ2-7	TGTGCCAGCTCCTCGGGAGACGAGCAGTACTTC	CASSSGDEQYF
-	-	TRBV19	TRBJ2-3	TGTGCCAGTAGTGGCAGGGCTAGCACAGATACGCAGTATTTT	CASSGRASTDTQYF
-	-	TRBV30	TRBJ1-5	TGTGCCTGGAGTTCAGGGTTTGAGCAGCCCCAGCATTTT	CAWSSGFEQPQHF
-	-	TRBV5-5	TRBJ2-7	TGTGCCAGCAGCTTCTTCGGGCGGGAGCAGTACTTC	CASSFFGREQYF
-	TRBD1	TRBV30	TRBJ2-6	TGTGCCTGGAGTACAGGGGACGGGGCCAACGTCCTGACTTTC	CAWSTGDGANVLTF
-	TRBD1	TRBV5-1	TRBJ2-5	TGCGCCAGCAGCTCGGGACAGGGGTCCCAAGAGACCCAGTACTTC	CASSSGQGSQETQYF
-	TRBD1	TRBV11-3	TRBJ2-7	TGTGCCAGCAGCCGCGTTACCGGGACAGGGACCTACGAGCAGTACTTC	CASSRVTGTGTYEQYF
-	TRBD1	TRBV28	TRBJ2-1	TGTGCCAGCAGCACCCTGGGACAGGTCGGGGAGCAGTTCTTC	CASSTLGQVGEQFF
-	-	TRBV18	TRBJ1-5	TGTGCCAGCTCACCGGGCAGGGCGAATCAGCCCCAGCATTTT	CASSPGRANQPQHF
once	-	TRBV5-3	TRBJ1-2	TGTGCCAGAAGCTTGGCTTTTGTGACCGCAGAATGGGACTATGGCTACACCTTC	CARSLAFVTAEWDYGYTF
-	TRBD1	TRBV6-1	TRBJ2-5	TGTGCCAGCAGTGGACGGACAGGGCGGGAGACCCAGTACTTC	CASSGRTGRETQYF
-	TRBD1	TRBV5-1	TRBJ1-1	TGCGCCAGCAGCCCGCTGACAGGGATGAACACTGAAGCTTTCTTT	CASSPLTGMNTEAFF
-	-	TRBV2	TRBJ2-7	TGTGCCAGCAGTATCCGGCCCTACGAGCAGTACTTC	CASSIRPYEQYF
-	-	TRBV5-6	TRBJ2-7	TGTGCCAGCAGCTTGGGTCGGGGCTCCTACGAGCAGTACTTC	CASSLGRGSYEQYF
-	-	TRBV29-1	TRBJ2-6	TGCAGCGTTTCCTCTGGGGCCAACGTCCTGACTTTC	CSVSSGANVLTF
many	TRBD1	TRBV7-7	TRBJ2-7	TGTGCTAGCAGCAGGACAGGGGGTAACGAGCAGTACTTC	CASSRTGGNEQYF
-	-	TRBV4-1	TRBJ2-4	TGCGCCAGCAGCCACGACCAGGAAAACATTCAGTACTTC	CASSHDQENIQYF
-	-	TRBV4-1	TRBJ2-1	TGCGCCAGCAGCCCTCAACAGCGGGTCTACAATGAGCAGTTCTTC	CASSPQQRVYNEQFF
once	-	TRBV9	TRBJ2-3	TGTGCCAGCAGCGTCGCGGCGGGCACAGATACGCAGTATTTT	CASSVAAGTDTQYF
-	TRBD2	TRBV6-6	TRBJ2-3	TGTGCCAGCATCACGGGGGGTGATACGCAGTATTTT	CASITGGDTQYF
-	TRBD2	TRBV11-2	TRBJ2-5	TGTGCCAGCAGCTTGACTAGCGGGGGGGAGACCCAGTACTTC	CASSLTSGGETQYF
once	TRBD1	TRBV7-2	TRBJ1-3	TGTGCCAGCAGTCCCGACACAGGGGCAGGAAACACCATATATTTT	CASSPDTGAGNTIYF
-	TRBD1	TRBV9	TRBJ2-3	TGTGCCAGCAGCATTATGACAGGGGGCACAGATACGCAGTATTTT	CASSIMTGGTDTQYF
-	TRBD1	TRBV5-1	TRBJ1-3	TGCGCCAGCAGCTTGGAACCGGGACAGGGTGGAAACACCATATATTTT	CASSLEPGQGGNTIYF
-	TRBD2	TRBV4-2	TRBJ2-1	TGTGCCAGCTCTCAAACCGGGAGCGGGGGATCAGAGCAGTTCTTC	CASSQTGSGGSEQFF
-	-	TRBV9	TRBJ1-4	TGTGCCAGCAGCGTAGGCGCACAGATGAATGAAAAACTGTTTTTT	CASSVGAQMNEKLFF
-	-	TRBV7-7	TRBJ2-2	TGTGCCAGCAGCTTACTCCCCGGGGAGCTGTTTTTT	CASSLLPGELFF
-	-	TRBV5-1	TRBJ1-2	TGCGCCAGCAGCGACACTCAGGGGAGAGGCTACACCTTC	CASSDTQGRGYTF
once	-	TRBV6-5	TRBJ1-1	TGTGCCAGCAGTTACTCGAGAACATCGGACACTGAAGCTTTCTTT	CASSYSRTSDTEAFF